This entry lists 32 T cell receptor beta chains sequenced from one sample in a study of blood T cell repertoires in COVID-19. Data came from immunoSEQ multiplex PCR; TCRdb stores just in-frame clones and leaves some out. The sample includes 150,000 or so clones, about 82% of them seen just once. The source material was peripheral blood. These receptors all stem from an older woman with acute or convalescent COVID-19.

This clone is a singleton in its sample. The chain uses TRBV19 and TRBJ2-7; a weak D match, TRBD1 (6 bases). The V end lost 3 bases, the J end lost 5 bases, and 8 bases lay between the germline ends. This CDR3 is built from 12 residues. The germline V gene has CDR1 LNHDA and CDR2 SQIVND (reference sequence). The DNA of the CDR3 is TGTGCCAGTAGTATCAGGGGAGACGAGCAGTACTTC. Its protein product is CASSIRGDEQYF.

The chain carries TRBV6-5 and TRBJ1-4; tentatively, D is TRBD1 (6 bases). CDR1 MNHEY and CDR2 SVGAGI come from the germline V gene. Trimming cost V 7 bases and J 3 bases, with 12 bases left between them. The CDR3 totals 14 residues. The CDR3 bases are TGTGCCAGCACCAAGGGGGGGGCTAATGAAAAACTGTTTTTT. Translating it yields CASTKGGANEKLFF.

This clone has just a few counts. The chain links TRBV27 to TRBJ2-5; possible D gene TRBD2, 7 bases. The CDR3 runs to 14 residues. CDR1 is MNHEY and CDR2 is SMNVEV in the germline V gene (reference sequence). V lost 4 bases and J 4 bases, leaving 13 bases between the germline ends. The CDR3 spells CASSSLRGGETQYF. The CDR3 nucleotides read TGTGCCAGCAGTTCCCTGAGGGGGGGAGAGACCCAGTACTTC.

V usage is TRBV7-2 and J usage is TRBJ1-1, with D perhaps TRBD1 (5 bases). Trimming removed 1 base from V and 6 bases from J, with 15 bases in between. Germline assignment: CDR1 SGHTA and CDR2 FQGNSA. The CDR3 is 15 amino acids. The CDR3 reads CASSLDRAVRAEAFF. The CDR3 bases are TGTGCCAGCAGCTTAGACCGGGCAGTCAGGGCTGAAGCTTTCTTT.

The rearrangement uses TRBV11-2 and TRBJ1-6; 8 nucleotides match TRBD1. Germline V gene lookup returns CDR1 SGHAT and CDR2 FQNNGV. The CDR3 loop spans 19 amino acids. The V gene end was trimmed by 5 bases and the J gene end by 0 bases; junction bases not matched to a gene: 12. The CDR3 DNA reads as TGTGCCAGCAGCCGTGGGACAGGTCTAGGCGGCTCCTATAATTCACCCCTCCACTTT. Its translation is CASSRGTGLGGSYNSPLHF. The full variable domain, with the rest looked up from reference TRBV11-2 and TRBJ1-6, is EAGVAQSPRYKIIEKRQSVAFWCNPISGHATLYWYQQILGQGPKLLIQFQNNGVVDDSQLPKDRFSAERLKGVDSTLKIQPAKLEDSAVYLCASSRGTGLGGSYNSPLHFGNGTRLTVT.

The rearrangement joins TRBV30 to TRBJ2-7; TRBD1 agrees at 8 bases. Germline lookup yields CDR1 GTSNPN and CDR2 SVGIG (reference sequence). The trim removed 6 bases at V and 3 bases at J, leaving 4 bases unmatched. The CDR3 length is 12 residues. CDR3 coding DNA: TGTGCCTGCATCGGACAGGGCTACGAGCAGTACTTC. The encoded protein is CACIGQGYEQYF.

J is TRBJ1-2 and V is TRBV7-2, with TRBD1 matching 7 bases. CDR1 SGHTA and CDR2 FQGNSA come from the germline V gene. J was trimmed by 5 bases and V by 5 bases; bases with no gene match: 14. This CDR3 is built from 16 residues. CDR3 protein: CASSPYVSDRVYGYTF. The CDR3 DNA sequence: TGTGCCAGCAGCCCCTATGTGTCTGACAGGGTGTATGGCTACACCTTC.

V is TRBV2 and J is TRBJ1-3; TRBD1 agrees at 10 bases. The V segment lost 8 bases and the J segment 0 bases; nucleotides outside the gene matches: 10. The CDR3 sequence is 17 residues long. Germline V gene data show CDR1 as SNHLY and CDR2 as FYNNEI. The CDR3 DNA reads as TGTGCCAGCCTTCGTGGGGGACAGGGGATCTCTGGAAACACCATATATTTT. This sequence encodes CASLRGGQGISGNTIYF.

The chain couples TRBV30 to TRBJ1-1; D remains unclear. This CDR3 has 11 residues. Germline V gives CDR1 GTSNPN, CDR2 SVGIG (reference sequence). The V and J ends lost 4 bases and 7 bases respectively, with 10 bases between them. The CDR3 is CAWIMYSEAFF. The CDR3 nucleotides read TGTGCCTGGATTATGTACAGTGAAGCTTTCTTT.

The chain has TRBV6-6 and TRBJ1-2; unclear D gene. The CDR3 loop spans 13 amino acids. The V end was cut by 2 bases, the J end by 4 bases, with 8 bases between. Germline V gene lookup returns CDR1 MNHNY and CDR2 SVGAGI (reference sequence). The CDR3: CASSYAELYGYTF. The DNA for the CDR3 is TGTGCCAGCAGTTACGCCGAACTCTATGGCTACACCTTC.

The chain joins TRBV9 to TRBJ1-6; no definite D call. Trimming cost V 2 bases and J 3 bases, with 6 bases left between them. Germline CDR1 and CDR2: SGDLS and YYNGEE. This CDR3 has 14 amino acids. The CDR3 DNA is TGTGCCAGCAGCGTCCGGGACTATAATTCACCCCTCCACTTT. Protein sequence: CASSVRDYNSPLHF.

The chain has TRBV7-8 and TRBJ1-4; D may be TRBD1 (5 bases). This CDR3 contains 14 residues. Trimming took off 6 bases at V and 0 bases at J, with 8 bases between the two ends. The germline gives CDR1 SGHVS, CDR2 FQNEAQ. The CDR3 bases are TGTGCCAGCAGACAGACAGCAACTAATGAAAAACTGTTTTTT. Translating it yields CASRQTATNEKLFF.

The chain's CDR3 is CASSHQGDREQFF. For the CDR3, the DNA is TGCGCCAGCAGCCACCAGGGGGACAGGGAGCAGTTCTTC. The gene calls are TRBV4-1 and TRBJ2-1; 8 nucleotides match TRBD1. Trimming took 3 bases from V and 10 from J; bases not matched to a gene: 5. Looked up from germline, CDR1 is MGHRA and CDR2 is YSYEKL. CDR3 length equals 13 residues.

This chain links TRBV11-2 with TRBJ2-7, with D tentatively TRBD2 (6 bases). This CDR3 region has 12 residues. Deletions cut 2 bases from V and 12 bases from J, with 14 bases between. Germline V gives CDR1 SGHAT, CDR2 FQNNGV. CDR3 bases: TGTGCCAGCAGCTTAAATCGGGGGACTTTGTACTTC. This sequence encodes CASSLNRGTLYF.

The chain is built from TRBV19 and TRBJ2-7; 7 nucleotides agree with TRBD1. The J segment lost 7 bases and the V segment lost 4 bases, leaving 7 bases of the junction unmatched. The CDR3 runs 13 residues. CDR1 is LNHDA and CDR2 is SQIVND in the germline V gene (reference sequence). CDR3 DNA sequence: TGTGCCAGTAGTACAGGGGGTGCGCGGGAGCAGTACTTC. It translates to CASSTGGAREQYF.

V is TRBV12-3 or TRBV12-4 and J is TRBJ1-1; D not resolved. There are 10 residues in the CDR3. V lost 7 bases, J lost 6 bases, and 6 bases lay in between. As DNA, the CDR3 is TGTGCCAGCATAAAATCTGAAGCTTTCTTT. Translation gives CASIKSEAFF.

The chain is built from TRBV9 and TRBJ2-7, with a tentative D call TRBD2 (5 bases). Trimming took 0 bases from V and 3 from J, leaving 22 bases between them. This CDR3 has 18 residues. Germline values: CDR1 SGDLS, CDR2 YYNGEE. The DNA for the CDR3 is TGTGCCAGCAGCGTAGCCGTATCGGGCCATGGGAGCAACTACGAGCAGTACTTC. Translated: CASSVAVSGHGSNYEQYF. The variable domain in full, completed from reference TRBV9 and TRBJ2-7, reads DSGVTQTPKHLITATGQRVTLRCSPRSGDLSVYWYQQSLDQGLQFLIQYYNGEERAKGNILERFSAQQFPDLHSELNLSSLELGDSALYFCASSVAVSGHGSNYEQYFGPGTRLTVT.

V usage is TRBV5-8 and J usage is TRBJ1-5, with D unclear. Trimming cost V 2 bases and J 0 bases, with 9 bases left between them. CDR3 size: 15 residues. Per germline, CDR1 SGHTS and CDR2 YDEGEE. The CDR3 region has the DNA TGTGCCAGCAGCTTATCGGGGAATAGCAATCAGCCCCAGCATTTT. It yields the protein CASSLSGNSNQPQHF.

The chain uses TRBV12-3 or TRBV12-4 and TRBJ1-2, with D perhaps TRBD1 (5 bases). The CDR3 runs to 13 residues. The V and J ends lost 5 bases and 10 bases respectively, with 17 bases between them. The chain's CDR3 is CASSPRRGVPYTF. DNA of the CDR3: TGTGCCAGCAGTCCCCGGAGGGGAGTGCCCTACACCTTC.

V usage is TRBV9 and J usage is TRBJ1-2, with 9 bases fitting TRBD1. V trimming: 0 bases; J trimming: 5 bases; junction bases outside the gene matches: 8. The length of the CDR3 is 16 residues. The germline V gene has CDR1 SGDLS and CDR2 YYNGEE. The CDR3 DNA follows: TGTGCCAGCAGCGTAGAAGGGACAGGGACTAGGTATGGCTACACCTTC. Protein sequence: CASSVEGTGTRYGYTF. Using reference TRBV9 and TRBJ1-2 for the parts outside the CDR3, the full variable domain is DSGVTQTPKHLITATGQRVTLRCSPRSGDLSVYWYQQSLDQGLQFLIQYYNGEERAKGNILERFSAQQFPDLHSELNLSSLELGDSALYFCASSVEGTGTRYGYTFGSGTRLTVV.

This clone appeared once. The chain links TRBV11-2 to TRBJ1-1; D perhaps matches TRBD1 (5 bases). Deletions cut 6 bases from V and 0 bases from J, with 20 bases between. This CDR3 spans 17 amino acids. The germline CDR1 and CDR2 sequences are SGHAT and FQNNGV. CDR3 in DNA: TGTGCCAGCAGAGCCGCGTGGGGGAGGGAGTTGAACACTGAAGCTTTCTTT. Encoded protein: CASRAAWGRELNTEAFF.

The chain couples TRBV4-3 to TRBJ1-1; 9 bases map to TRBD1. The CDR3 has 17 amino acids. V shed 0 bases, J shed 4 bases, and the junction held 9 bases outside the gene matches. Per the germline V gene, CDR1 is LGHNA and CDR2 is YSLEER. The CDR3 spells CASSQDPYRGQATEAFF. The CDR3 region has the DNA TGCGCCAGCAGCCAAGATCCATACAGGGGGCAGGCCACTGAAGCTTTCTTT.

This chain uses TRBV10-3 with TRBJ1-5; D possibly corresponds to TRBD1 (5 bases). The V gene's germline CDR1 is ENHRY and CDR2 SYGVKD. The germline V and J ends were trimmed by 5 bases and 0 bases, with 14 bases remaining between them. The CDR3 has 16 amino acids. The CDR3 region is CAISPQGSYSNQPQHF. The CDR3 coding sequence is TGTGCCATCAGTCCCCAGGGCTCGTATAGCAATCAGCCCCAGCATTTT.

The rearrangement links TRBV30 to TRBJ2-2; unclear D gene. In germline, CDR1 is GTSNPN, CDR2 SVGIG (reference sequence). Trimming pared 1 base from V and 7 bases from J, leaving 10 bases between. The CDR3 totals 13 residues. In nucleotides, the CDR3 is TGTGCCTGGAGTGGCAACTTCGGCGGGGAGCTGTTTTTT. Its translation: CAWSGNFGGELFF.

The chain combines TRBV6-1 with TRBJ2-2; no clear D gene. Deletions cut 3 bases from V and 1 base from J, with 6 bases between. CDR1 is MNHNS, CDR2 SASEGT, per germline. The CDR3 is 14 amino acids. CDR3 residues: CASSEYWNTGELFF. CDR3 DNA: TGTGCCAGCAGTGAGTATTGGAACACCGGGGAGCTGTTTTTT.

This clone showed up just once. The CDR3 protein is CASSQGGANQPQHF. The CDR3 bases are TGTGCCAGCAGTCAAGGGGGGGCCAATCAGCCCCAGCATTTT. The chain uses TRBV5-4 and TRBJ1-5, with TRBD1 as a possible D gene (6 bases). Germline assignment: CDR1 SGHNT and CDR2 YYREEE (reference sequence). The V end was cut by 5 bases, the J end by 3 bases, with 12 bases between. There are 14 residues in the CDR3.

V usage is TRBV12-3 or TRBV12-4 and J usage is TRBJ1-2, with a possible D match to TRBD1 (5 bases). CDR3 length: 13 amino acids. The V and J ends lost 3 bases and 4 bases respectively, with 9 bases between them. CDR3 region: CASSLQGGYGYTF. CDR3 nucleotide sequence: TGTGCCAGCAGTTTGCAGGGAGGCTATGGCTACACCTTC.

The chain is built from TRBV19 and TRBJ1-1; 11 bases are a match to TRBD1. The trim removed 7 bases at V and 4 bases at J, leaving 14 bases unmatched. CDR3 length: 17 residues. From germline, CDR1 is LNHDA and CDR2 SQIVND (reference sequence). The CDR3 is CASTDPQRGTGGTEAFF. The CDR3 DNA is TGTGCCAGTACCGATCCCCAAAGGGGGACAGGGGGCACTGAAGCTTTCTTT. The whole variable domain, filled in from reference TRBV19 and TRBJ1-1, reads DGGITQSPKYLFRKEGQNVTLSCEQNLNHDAMYWYRQDPGQGLRLIYYSQIVNDFQKGDIAEGYSVSREKKESFPLTVTSAQKNPTAFYLCASTDPQRGTGGTEAFFGQGTRLTVV.

This clone came up once. The chain has TRBV6-6 and TRBJ1-3; 10 nucleotides line up with TRBD1. Germline values: CDR1 MNHNY, CDR2 SVGAGI (reference sequence). The trim removed 5 bases at V and 4 bases at J, leaving 11 bases unmatched. The CDR3 covers 17 residues. CDR3 DNA sequence: TGTGCCAGCAGTCAGGGGACAGGGGAGTGGAGGGGAAACACCATATATTTT. Amino acids: CASSQGTGEWRGNTIYF.

For this clone: Additional DNA sequences in this sample encode the identical CDR3. The gene calls are TRBV5-4 and TRBJ2-1, with 7 bases aligning to TRBD1. The CDR3 has 14 amino acids. Germline CDR1 is SGHNT and CDR2 is YYREEE (reference sequence). J lost 4 bases, V lost 4 bases, and 5 bases had no gene match. CDR3 residues: CASSQGQAYNEQFF. CDR3 DNA: TGTGCCAGCAGCCAAGGACAGGCTTACAATGAGCAGTTCTTC.

The rearrangement joins TRBV29-1 to TRBJ2-1; 7 bases line up with TRBD1. Trimming at V came to 4 bases and at J to 4 bases, leaving 4 bases not matched to a gene. The CDR3 has 13 residues. The germline V gene has CDR1 SQVTM and CDR2 ANQGSEA. This chain's CDR3 is CSVVGRGYNEQFF. The CDR3 nucleotides are TGCAGCGTTGTCGGCAGGGGGTACAATGAGCAGTTCTTC.

The chain combines TRBV6-1 with TRBJ1-5; perhaps TRBD1 as D (5 bases). Germline loops: CDR1 MNHNS, CDR2 SASEGT. The CDR3 length is 16 residues. The V end was cut by 4 bases, the J end by 6 bases, with 19 bases between. The CDR3 nucleotides are TGTGCCAGCAGTGTTTCGACAGCAGGCTCGGGTCAGCCCCAGCATTTT. Encoded protein: CASSVSTAGSGQPQHF.